This passage covers 3 T cell receptor beta chains from one sample sequenced in a study of long-term antiretroviral therapy in people with HIV. This was the immunoSEQ v3.0 assay at survey level. Assay: immunoSEQ multiplex PCR; the TCRdb copy retains only in-frame clones and omits some. The sample yields approximately 35,000 clones, approximately 95% seen once. This material consisted of unsorted PBMCs, taken around 5.3 years after starting antiretroviral therapy. These TCRs come from a woman in her forties or fifties with HIV.

The rearrangement links TRBV4-3 to TRBJ2-7; a possible D gene is TRBD1 (6 bases). This CDR3 has 16 residues. Trimming left V 0 bases short and J 0 bases short, with 12 bases between. The germline V gene encodes CDR1 LGHNA and CDR2 YSLEER. CDR3 protein: CASSQDSGQSSYEQYF. For the CDR3, the DNA is TGCGCCAGCAGCCAAGATTCTGGACAGAGCTCCTACGAGCAGTACTTC.

The rearrangement uses TRBV2 and TRBJ1-3; TRBD1 matches at 8 bases. Germline V gene sequence: CDR1 SNHLY, CDR2 FYNNEI. The junction had 9 bases not matched to a gene; V was cut back by 5 bases and J by 0 bases. CDR3 size: 17 residues. CDR3 DNA: TGTGCCAGCAGTACTAGACAGGGGATGTTCTCTGGAAACACCATATATTTT. It specifies CASSTRQGMFSGNTIYF. The full variable domain, its missing parts supplied by reference TRBV2 and TRBJ1-3, is EPEVTQTPSHQVTQMGQEVILRCVPISNHLYFYWYRQILGQKVEFLVSFYNNEISEKSEIFDDQFSVERPDGSNFTLKIRSTKLEDSAMYFCASSTRQGMFSGNTIYFGEGSWLTVV.

V usage is TRBV6-6 and J usage is TRBJ2-1; TRBD2 aligns across 7 bases. The J segment lost 4 bases and the V segment lost 2 bases, leaving 2 bases of the junction unmatched. In germline, CDR1 is MNHNY, CDR2 SVGAGI (reference sequence). The CDR3 spans 14 residues. In DNA, the CDR3 is TGTGCCAGCAGTTACCAGCGGGGTTACAATGAGCAGTTCTTC. Amino acid sequence: CASSYQRGYNEQFF.